This T cell receptor beta chain is from a study of response to subunit inactivated influenza vaccine. The germline CDR1 and CDR2 sequences are MNHEY and SVGAGI. The V end lost 0 bases, the J end lost 0 bases, and 11 bases lay between the germline ends. This CDR3 is built from 16 residues. This clonotype came up many times. In TCRdb, the RT-PCR reads were re-called with MiXCR into one record per CDR3 protein. The table lists hundreds of thousands of distinct CDR3 sequences, over 11% of them singletons. The receptor comes from a man aged 45-60 years who received an inactivated influenza vaccine. Sequenced here: PBMCs from blood, sampled 14 days before vaccination. The chain employs TRBV6-5 and TRBJ2-5; D not certain. CDR3 sequence (DNA): TGTGCCAGCAGTTACTCGTACAGATCGTACCAAGAGACCCAGTACTTC. It yields the protein CASSYSYRSYQETQYF.